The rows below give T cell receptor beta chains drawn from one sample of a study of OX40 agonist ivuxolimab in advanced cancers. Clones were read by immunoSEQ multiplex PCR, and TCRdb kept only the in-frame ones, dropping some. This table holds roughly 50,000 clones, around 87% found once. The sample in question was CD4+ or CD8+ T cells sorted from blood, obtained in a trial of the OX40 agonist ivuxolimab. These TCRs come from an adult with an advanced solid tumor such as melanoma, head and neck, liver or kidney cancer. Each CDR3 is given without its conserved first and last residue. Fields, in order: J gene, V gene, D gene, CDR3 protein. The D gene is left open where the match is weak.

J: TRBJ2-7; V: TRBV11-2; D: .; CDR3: ASSFYEQY
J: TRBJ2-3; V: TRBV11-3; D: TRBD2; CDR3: ASSLARLALSTDTQY
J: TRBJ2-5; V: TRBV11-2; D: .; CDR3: ASSSFDGGETQY
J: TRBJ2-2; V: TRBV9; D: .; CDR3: ASSVVSTGELF
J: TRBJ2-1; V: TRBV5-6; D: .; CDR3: ASSLVNNEQF
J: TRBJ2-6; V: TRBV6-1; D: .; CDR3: ASSESFGTGANVLT
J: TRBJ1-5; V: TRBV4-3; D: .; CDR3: ASSQVQGSNQPQH
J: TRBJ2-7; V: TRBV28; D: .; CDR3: ASRTGTDPYEQY
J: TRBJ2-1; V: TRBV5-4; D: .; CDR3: ASSSTSLGVNEQF
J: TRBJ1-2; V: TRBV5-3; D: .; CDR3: ARSWLSSAGDYGYT
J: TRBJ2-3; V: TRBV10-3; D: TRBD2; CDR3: AISNGQGLAGGLDTQY
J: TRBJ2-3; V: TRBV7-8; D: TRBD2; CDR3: ASSSGLAGVPTDTQY
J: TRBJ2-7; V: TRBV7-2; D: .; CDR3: ASSLVQRGPYEQY
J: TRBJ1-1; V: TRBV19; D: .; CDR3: ASSIGGGRSTEAF
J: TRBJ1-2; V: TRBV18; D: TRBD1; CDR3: ASSPLTGGNYGYT
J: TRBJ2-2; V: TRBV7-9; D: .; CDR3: ASSLAIGELF
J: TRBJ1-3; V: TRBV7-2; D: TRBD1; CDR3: ASSSGDRGRVAGNTIY
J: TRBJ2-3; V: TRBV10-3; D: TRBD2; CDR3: AISDPLELAGGLLTQY
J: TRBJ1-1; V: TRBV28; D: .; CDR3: ASRSLDGLEAF
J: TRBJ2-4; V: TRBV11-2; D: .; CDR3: ASSRGAGAGKNIQY
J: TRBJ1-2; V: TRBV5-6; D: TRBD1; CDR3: ASSQGALRHGYT
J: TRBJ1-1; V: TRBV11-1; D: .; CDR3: ASSLGSGEDTEAF
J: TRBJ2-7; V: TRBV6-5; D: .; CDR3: ASSLWGEQY
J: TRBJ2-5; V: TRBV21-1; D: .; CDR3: ASSLYRGRLKGETQY
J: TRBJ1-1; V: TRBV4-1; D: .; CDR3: ASSQVPNTEAF
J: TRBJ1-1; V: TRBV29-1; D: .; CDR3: SVLSPVRNTEAF
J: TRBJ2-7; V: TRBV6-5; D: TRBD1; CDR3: ASSYGGTGGDEQY
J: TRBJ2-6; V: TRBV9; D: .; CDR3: ASSGRLISGANVLT
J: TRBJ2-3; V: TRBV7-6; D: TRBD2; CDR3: ASVLAGGPSDTQY